These 15 T cell receptor beta chains share one sample of origin, sequenced in a study of T cells in Graves' hyperthyroidism and ophthalmopathy. There were TCR beta CDR3 regions amplified from RNA transcripts. A set of HTBI primers served as the primers for a first-round RT-PCR of the TCR CDR3. TCRdb called the multiplex PCR reads again in MiXCR, with one record for every CDR3 protein. Of more than 650,000 distinct CDR3 sequences listed, around 15% are singletons. The sequenced material came from blood. Receptors were obtained from a woman aged 18-29 years with Graves' hyperthyroidism.

The chain uses TRBV29-1 and TRBJ2-1; D unclear. The CDR3 is 13 residues long. Germline CDR1 reads SQVTM; CDR2 reads ANQGSEA. The V and J ends lost 3 bases and 2 bases respectively, with 8 bases between them. The CDR3 region is CSVDTDTYNEQFF. The CDR3 DNA is TGCAGCGTTGATACGGATACCTACAATGAGCAGTTCTTC.

V is TRBV30 and J is TRBJ2-1, with 10 bases that match TRBD2. The trim removed 5 bases at V and 9 bases at J, leaving 19 bases unmatched. Germline CDR1 is GTSNPN and CDR2 is SVGIG (reference sequence). The CDR3 runs to 17 residues. The CDR3 bases are TGTGCCTGGGGGGAGGGGGCGGGAGCGGGAGGGTTTGGTGAGCAGTTCTTC. Encoded protein: CAWGEGAGAGGFGEQFF.

This clonotype appeared a few times. The V call is TRBV27, the J call TRBJ2-1, with D perhaps matching TRBD2 (5 bases). Looked up from germline, CDR1 is MNHEY and CDR2 is SMNVEV (reference sequence). The CDR3 is made up of 16 amino acids. The V end was cut by 2 bases, the J end by 0 bases, with 11 bases between. Here the CDR3 DNA reads TGTGCCAGCAGTTTAAGGAGGACCTCCTCCTACAATGAGCAGTTCTTC. It codes for CASSLRRTSSYNEQFF.

This clonotype occurred many times. The chain employs TRBV12-3 or TRBV12-4 and TRBJ1-1; D unclear. This CDR3 has 15 residues. V lost 7 bases and J 2 bases, leaving 17 bases between the germline ends. In DNA, the CDR3 is TGTGCCAGCACCGTATACAATCCCGGAAACACTGAAGCTTTCTTT. Its translation: CASTVYNPGNTEAFF.

The rearrangement links TRBV6-1 to TRBJ1-2; the match to TRBD1 covers 8 bases. Germline V CDR1 and CDR2: MNHNS, SASEGT. V dropped 6 bases and J dropped 6; count of bases not matched to a gene: 15. The CDR3 spans 16 residues. The CDR3 sequence is CASSRTGQGDNNGYTF. CDR3 DNA sequence: TGTGCCAGCAGCCGAACTGGACAGGGTGATAATAATGGCTACACCTTC.

This chain connects TRBV19 to TRBJ2-7, with 10 bases identical to TRBD2. CDR1 LNHDA and CDR2 SQIVND come from the germline V gene (reference sequence). J was trimmed by 2 bases and V by 2 bases; bases with no gene match: 0. CDR3 length: 14 residues. CDR3 bases: TGTGCCAGTAGTATAACTAGCGGGACCTACGAGCAGTACTTC. Translation: CASSITSGTYEQYF.

This rearrangement joins TRBV30 to TRBJ2-7, with 9 bases that match TRBD2. V was clipped by 7 bases and J by 7 bases; unmatched bases: 8. In germline, CDR1 is GTSNPN, CDR2 SVGIG (reference sequence). CDR3 size: 12 residues. In DNA form, the CDR3 reads TGTGCCTTCTCCGGGACTAGCTCTGAGCAGTACTTC. This codes for CAFSGTSSEQYF.

This clonotype was detected ten times or more. The gene calls are TRBV20-1 and TRBJ2-3; 8 nucleotides line up with TRBD2. CDR1 DFQATT and CDR2 SNEGSKA come from the germline V gene (reference sequence). The CDR3 loop spans 17 amino acids. V gave up 6 bases and J gave up 2 bases; unmatched junction bases: 16. For the CDR3, the DNA is TGCAGTGCCCAAAATGACCGGGAGGGGCACTACACAGATACGCAGTATTTT. Amino acid sequence: CSAQNDREGHYTDTQYF.

The table lists this clonotype with a few counts. The gene calls are TRBV6-1 and TRBJ2-5; maybe TRBD1 (5 bases). V was trimmed by 5 bases and J by 3 bases, leaving 13 bases between them. The germline CDR1 and CDR2 sequences are MNHNS and SASEGT. The CDR3 extends over 14 amino acids. CDR3 residues: CASSPYMTEETQYF. CDR3 in DNA: TGTGCCAGCAGTCCTTATATGACAGAAGAGACCCAGTACTTC.

The chain is built from TRBV19 and TRBJ1-5; D gene ambiguous. Looked up from germline, CDR1 is LNHDA and CDR2 is SQIVND (reference sequence). This CDR3 is 15 amino acids long. Trimming removed 5 bases from V and 8 bases from J, with 19 bases in between. Here the CDR3 reads CASSEGYLGIKPQHF. CDR3 nucleotide sequence: TGTGCCAGTAGTGAAGGTTATCTGGGAATAAAGCCCCAGCATTTT.

This clonotype was seen only a few times. The chain recombines TRBV28 with TRBJ1-4; 7 bases match TRBD1. With 8 bases clipped from V and 7 bases from J, the junction kept 7 bases outside the gene matches. The CDR3 is 13 residues long. Germline CDR1 reads MDHEN; CDR2 reads SYDVKM. CDR3 amino acids: CASLAGGSEKLFF. The DNA for the CDR3 is TGTGCCAGCCTCGCAGGGGGTTCTGAAAAACTGTTTTTT.

The rearrangement joins TRBV10-2 to TRBJ2-1; 11 bases agree with TRBD2. Germline CDR1 WSHSY, CDR2 SAAADI. The CDR3 consists of 15 residues. Germline trimming cut 3 bases from V and 11 bases from J; bases unmatched to any gene: 9. CDR3: CASSDLAGGPMQQFF. CDR3 sequence (DNA): TGCGCCAGCAGTGATTTAGCGGGAGGGCCCATGCAGCAGTTCTTC.

At least ten counts were recorded for this clonotype. This chain links TRBV12-3 or TRBV12-4 with TRBJ2-2, with 9 bases identical to TRBD2. The CDR3 covers 15 residues. The V gene end was trimmed by 5 bases and the J gene end by 6 bases; junction bases not matched to a gene: 7. As DNA, the CDR3 is TGTGCCAGCAGTGACAGCGGGAGGAGGGCCGGGGAGCTGTTTTTT. Amino acids: CASSDSGRRAGELFF.

This sequence joins TRBV2 and TRBJ2-7; D ambiguous. Trimming cost V 4 bases and J 3 bases, with 22 bases left between them. The germline CDR1 and CDR2 sequences are SNHLY and FYNNEI. CDR3 size: 17 residues. The CDR3 sequence: CASSGNFIGGNNYEQYF. CDR3 nucleotide sequence: TGTGCCAGCAGTGGTAATTTTATCGGTGGAAATAACTACGAGCAGTACTTC.

This clonotype was seen a few times. V gene TRBV7-9 combines with J gene TRBJ1-5; D gene ambiguous. Germline V CDR1 and CDR2: SEHNR, FQNEAQ (reference sequence). The CDR3 spans 15 residues. Trimming left V 5 bases short and J 3 bases short, with 14 bases between. The CDR3 nucleotides read TGTGCCAGCAGCCCCAGCCGGGGAGACAATCAGCCCCAGCATTTT. Translated, it gives CASSPSRGDNQPQHF.